The clone carrying this T cell receptor beta chain was observed at least ten times. Its matching antigen is unknown. The authors built bulk TCR libraries by previously described methods with listed TCR primers. In TCRdb, the PCR reads were re-called with MiXCR into one record per CDR3 protein. This sample has hundreds of thousands of distinct CDR3 sequences, with under 25% found just once. The entry originates in a study of molecular identifiers for immune sequencing clone quantification. Study-wide results and limits: With a barcode shared among identical TCR molecules, highly expanded clone sizes could be underestimated.

The V gene's germline CDR1 is MNHEY and CDR2 SVGAGI. The V gene end was trimmed by 0 bases and the J gene end by 14 bases; junction bases not matched to a gene: 19. The CDR3 totals 17 residues. Sequencing used naive CD8+ T cells from blood, with Jurkat cell RNA spiked in. Sample subset: FACS-sorted CD8+CD4-CCR7+CD45RA+ naive T cells. The chain combines TRBV6-5 with TRBJ2-3; TRBD2 matches at 8 bases. The sequence was obtained from a human donor in good health. Some libraries in this study had Jurkat cell RNA spiked in. The CDR3 protein is CASSYSGLAGIHGAAYF. The CDR3 nucleotides are TGTGCCAGCAGTTACTCAGGGCTAGCGGGCATTCATGGGGCCGCGTATTTT.